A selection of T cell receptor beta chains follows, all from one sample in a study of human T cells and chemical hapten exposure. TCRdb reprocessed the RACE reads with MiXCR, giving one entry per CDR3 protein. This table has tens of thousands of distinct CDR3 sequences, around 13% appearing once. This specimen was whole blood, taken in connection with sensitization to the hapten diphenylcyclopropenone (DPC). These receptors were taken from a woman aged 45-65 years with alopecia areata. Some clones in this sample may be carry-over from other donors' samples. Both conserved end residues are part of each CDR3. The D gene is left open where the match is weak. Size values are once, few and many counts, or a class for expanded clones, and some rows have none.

CAWRAVEGAFF,TGTGCCTGGAGGGCTGTCGAGGGAGCTTTCTTT,.,TRBV30,TRBJ1-1,.
CASSFEGARQEKLFF,TGTGCCAGCAGTTTCGAGGGGGCGAGGCAAGAAAAACTGTTTTTT,few,TRBV12-3/TRBV12-4,TRBJ1-4,TRBD1
CSAWDSSTTVYGYTF,TGCAGTGCCTGGGACAGTTCGACCACCGTCTATGGCTACACCTTC,few,TRBV20-1,TRBJ1-2,TRBD1
CASSLVPDSGANVLTF,TGTGCCAGCAGCTTAGTCCCGGACTCTGGGGCCAACGTCCTGACTTTC,many,TRBV7-2,TRBJ2-6,.
CAIRTGGAETQYF,TGTGCCATCAGAACAGGGGGCGCGGAGACCCAGTACTTC,few,TRBV10-3,TRBJ2-5,TRBD1
CASSTRPATLNTEAFF,TGTGCCAGCAGTACCCGCCCAGCTACACTGAACACTGAAGCTTTCTTT,.,TRBV28,TRBJ1-1,.
CASSRRQGNEKLFF,TGTGCCAGCAGCCGGCGACAGGGAAATGAAAAACTGTTTTTT,few,TRBV13,TRBJ1-4,TRBD1
CASSWTGSRETQYF,TGTGCCAGCAGCTGGACAGGGTCTCGGGAGACCCAGTACTTC,.,TRBV5-6,TRBJ2-5,TRBD1
CSAGNRGEQFF,TGCAGCGCGGGCAATAGGGGTGAGCAGTTCTTC,.,TRBV29-1,TRBJ2-1,.
CSFQGANEKLFF,TGCAGTTTCCAGGGAGCTAATGAAAAACTGTTTTTT,many,TRBV29-1,TRBJ1-4,.
CASSLAVGDFQETQYF,TGTGCCAGCAGTTTGGCGGTCGGGGACTTCCAAGAGACCCAGTACTTC,.,TRBV12-3/TRBV12-4,TRBJ2-5,.
CATSRDRISGTDTQYF,TGTGCCACCAGCAGAGATCGGATTAGCGGAACAGATACGCAGTATTTT,.,TRBV15,TRBJ2-3,.
CASSPQKGKEKLFF,TGTGCCAGCTCACCACAAAAGGGGAAGGAAAAACTGTTTTTT,.,TRBV18,TRBJ1-4,.
CNRDQYNEQFF,TGCAACCGGGACCAGTACAATGAGCAGTTCTTC,few,TRBV10-3,TRBJ2-1,.
CASSSYYEQYF,TGTGCCAGCAGTTCATATTACGAGCAGTACTTC,few,TRBV12-3/TRBV12-4,TRBJ2-7,.
CASSPDAVGFYGYTF,TGCGCCAGCAGCCCCGACGCGGTGGGTTTCTATGGCTACACCTTC,.,TRBV4-1,TRBJ1-2,.
CASSPGTGEHGELFF,TGTGCCAGCAGTCCCGGGACAGGGGAGCACGGGGAGCTGTTTTTT,.,TRBV7-2,TRBJ2-2,TRBD1
CASSQGRWTGRNSPLHF,TGCGCCAGCAGCCAGGGGAGATGGACAGGGCGTAATTCACCCCTCCACTTT,many,TRBV5-1,TRBJ1-6,TRBD1
CASREGLAGAYEQYF,TGTGCCAGCAGAGAGGGACTAGCGGGAGCTTACGAGCAGTACTTC,few,TRBV11-2,TRBJ2-7,TRBD2
CASSQLLGRRNYGYTF,TGTGCCAGCAGCCAACTGCTTGGGAGGAGGAACTATGGCTACACCTTC,.,TRBV3-1,TRBJ1-2,.
CASSPGTSNEQFF,TGTGCCAGCAGTCCCGGGACTAGCAATGAGCAGTTCTTC,many,TRBV6-4,TRBJ2-1,TRBD2
CASRQLAGVPDTQYF,TGTGCCAGCAGACAACTAGCGGGAGTCCCAGATACGCAGTATTTT,.,TRBV12-3/TRBV12-4,TRBJ2-3,TRBD2
CASSRTGLTEAFF,TGTGCCAGCAGCCGGACAGGGCTAACTGAAGCTTTCTTT,few,TRBV3-1,TRBJ1-1,TRBD1
CASSPGTGFLNTDTQYF,TGTGCCAGCAGCCCGGGGACGGGGTTCCTAAACACAGATACGCAGTATTTT,.,TRBV7-2,TRBJ2-3,.
CAWSEGYNTEAFF,TGTGCCTGGAGTGAGGGGTACAACACTGAAGCTTTCTTT,.,TRBV30,TRBJ1-1,.
CASSLIRGAYLAKNIQYF,TGTGCCAGCAGCTTAATCAGGGGGGCCTACCTAGCCAAAAACATTCAGTACTTC,few,TRBV13,TRBJ2-4,.
CASSLGSGAAYEQYF,TGTGCCAGCAGCTTAGGGTCGGGAGCCGCCTACGAGCAGTACTTC,many,TRBV7-2,TRBJ2-7,.
CASSIDLQYTQYF,TGTGCCAGTAGTATAGATCTGCAGTATACGCAGTATTTT,few,TRBV19,TRBJ2-3,.
CASGIHQDTQYF,TGTGCCAGCGGCATTCACCAGGATACGCAGTATTTT,.,TRBV7-2,TRBJ2-3,.
CASSSRYEQYF,TGTGCCAGCAGCTCTCGTTACGAGCAGTACTTC,.,TRBV7-9,TRBJ2-7,.
CSARDQLAGPSSYEQYF,TGCAGTGCTAGAGATCAACTAGCGGGACCTAGCTCCTACGAGCAGTACTTC,few,TRBV20-1,TRBJ2-7,TRBD2
CASSLVFRDIGFNYGYTF,TGTGCCAGCAGCTTAGTTTTCCGGGACATTGGCTTTAACTATGGCTACACCTTC,many,TRBV7-2,TRBJ1-2,.
CASSLPGQRHGNQYF,TGTGCCAGCAGCCTTCCGGGACAGCGTCATGGGAACCAGTACTTC,.,TRBV25-1,TRBJ2-5,TRBD1
CASSYRGANVLTF,TGTGCCAGCAGCTACCGAGGGGCCAACGTCCTGACTTTC,.,TRBV5-8,TRBJ2-6,.
CSADEAFF,TGCAGTGCTGACGAAGCTTTCTTT,few,TRBV20-1,TRBJ1-1,.
CASSEVPGIQYF,TGTGCCAGCAGTGAAGTCCCAGGGATTCAGTACTTC,.,TRBV6-1,TRBJ2-4,.
CASGDREYGYTF,TGCGCCAGCGGGGACAGGGAATATGGCTACACCTTC,few,TRBV5-1,TRBJ1-2,TRBD1
CASSLPPANTEAFF,TGTGCCAGCAGCTTACCCCCAGCCAACACTGAAGCTTTCTTT,few,TRBV7-9,TRBJ1-1,.
CAWDRYTYGYTF,TGTGCCTGGGACCGCTACACCTATGGCTACACCTTC,.,TRBV30,TRBJ1-2,.
CASRGRAPYNEQFF,TGTGCCAGCAGGGGGCGGGCCCCCTACAATGAGCAGTTCTTC,many,TRBV12-3/TRBV12-4,TRBJ2-1,.
CASSPRDSRYNEQFF,TGTGCCAGCAGTCCCCGGGACTCTCGCTACAATGAGCAGTTCTTC,.,TRBV6-5,TRBJ2-1,.
CASSLYAGGSSYNEQFF,TGCGCCAGCAGCCTATACGCGGGCGGGAGCTCCTACAATGAGCAGTTCTTC,.,TRBV4-3,TRBJ2-1,TRBD2
CASSEFGPGSYF,.,many,TRBV6-1,TRBJ2-7,.
CASSTRTGDDQPQHF,TGTGCCAGCAGCACCCGGACAGGGGATGATCAGCCCCAGCATTTT,.,TRBV9,TRBJ1-5,TRBD1
CASSISSSTEAFF,TGTGCCAGCAGCATATCGTCTAGCACTGAAGCTTTCTTT,.,TRBV7-2,TRBJ1-1,.
CASSAQGTGANVLTF,TGTGCCAGCAGTGCTCAGGGGACCGGGGCCAACGTCCTGACTTTC,few,TRBV6-1,TRBJ2-6,.
CASSQGLAGYGNEQFF,TGTGCCAGCAGCCAAGGACTAGCGGGTTACGGAAATGAGCAGTTCTTC,many,TRBV4-2,TRBJ2-1,TRBD2